The following is a T cell receptor beta chain sequence with its context. This entry comes from a study of blood T cell repertoires in COVID-19. Across the study: COVID-19 samples, acute and convalescent, were from the United States, Italy and Spain.

The CDR3 loop spans 14 amino acids. The V end lost 3 bases, the J end lost 3 bases, and 10 bases lay between the germline ends. CDR1 and CDR2 from the germline V gene are SEHNR and FQNEAQ (reference sequence). Method: immunoSEQ multiplex PCR; TCRdb's copy keeps in-frame clones and lacks some. The top ten hold roughly 29% of the sample, which has approximately 69,000 clones, roughly 86% seen once. The receptor was isolated from a man over 45 with acute or convalescent COVID-19. Sequences were obtained from peripheral blood. The chain joins TRBV7-9 to TRBJ2-3, with unresolved D. The CDR3 bases are TGTGCCAGCAGCTTTCACACAAGAACAGATACGCAGTATTTT. This gives the protein CASSFHTRTDTQYF.